Listed here is a single TCR beta chain. No antigen is known for it. The data derive from a study of cytomegalovirus exposure and HLA in healthy donors. Study-wide findings and caveats: Most sequenced TCRs were rare (though some public TCRs occurred in many donors). In a later analysis, CMV-associated beta chains were mostly HLA-associated, it appeared.

PCR used 60 Vbeta primers and 13 Jbeta primers. Libraries were prepared by immunoSEQ multiplex PCR; TCRdb keeps only in-frame clonotypes and omits some of them. The table for this sample gives tens of thousands of clones. CDR3 length: 16 amino acids. Trimming removed 4 bases at V and 3 bases at J, with 19 bases between. Looked up from germline, CDR1 is MGHRA and CDR2 is YSYEKL. What was sequenced was PBMCs. This chain uses TRBV4-1 with TRBJ2-7, with D possibly TRBD1 on 6 matching bases. This TCR was sampled from a young man in good health and CMV-seropositive. In DNA form, the CDR3 reads TGCGCCAGCAGCCGAACCCTAGGACAGAGGGTCTACGAGCAGTACTTC. Its translation is CASSRTLGQRVYEQYF.